This T cell receptor beta chain was identified during a study of T cells after yellow fever vaccination. This CDR3 spans 16 amino acids. Trimming cost V 4 bases and J 1 base, with 15 bases left between them. Germline CDR1 reads SGHKS; CDR2 reads YYEKEE (reference sequence). Study-wide points: The secondary response peaked faster, at day 5 versus 15, but was weaker. Clones from primary vaccination mostly reappeared after the booster (approximately 95% CD4, around 90% CD8). Just a small share of clonotypes turned up in the CD4 compartment as well as the CD8 compartment.

5'RACE template switching produced TCR cDNA carrying a universal primer site and UMIs. TCRdb ran MiXCR on the 5' RACE reads and lists one entry per CDR3 protein. Seen here are some 400,000 distinct CDR3 sequences, around 19% observed once, and the top ten hold 18%. This clonotype has just a few counts. Its antigen is as yet unknown. Sequencing used PBMCs, obtained before the yellow fever booster vaccination. The clonotype originates from a man in his late teens or twenties who received the YFV17D yellow fever vaccine. V gene TRBV5-5 combines with J gene TRBJ2-1; TRBD1 might be the D (6 bases). The DNA of the CDR3 is TGTGCCAGCAGCCCGGTTTTTACAGGGTCCTACAATGAGCAGTTCTTC. Translating gives CASSPVFTGSYNEQFF.